This T cell receptor beta chain was recorded in a study of CD8+ T cells in alopecia areata. The ends lost 3 bases at V and 5 bases at J; junction bases unmatched: 8. The CDR3 is made up of 15 amino acids. From germline, CDR1 is SGDLS and CDR2 YYNGEE. This clone was counted once. RNA was extracted and reverse transcribed into cDNA as the sequencing template. Clones were sequenced by immunoSEQ multiplex PCR, and TCRdb holds only the in-frame ones, with some missing. The sample includes some 110,000 clones, approximately 59% seen only once; the top ten take about 31%. The treatment: oral pan-JAK inhibitor, 5-10 mg twice daily.

This specimen consisted of CD8+ T cells sorted from blood, obtained at week 4, from a patient treated with tofacitinib. The chain recombines TRBV9 with TRBJ2-5; TRBD1 matches 9 bases. The source of this sequence is a human donor with alopecia areata. The CDR3 coding sequence is TGTGCCAGCAGCGACGGGACAGGGATGGGCGAGACCCAGTACTTC. Translated: CASSDGTGMGETQYF.